This T cell receptor (beta chain) appears in the sequencing data of a study of breast tumors, draining lymph nodes, adjacent tissues. Breast cancer patients provided tissue from their axillary draining lymph nodes. From the multiplex PCR reads, TCRdb called clonotypes with MiXCR, one entry per CDR3 protein. Here the sample spans some 110,000 distinct CDR3 sequences, less than 40% being singletons. This clonotype was observed at least ten times. J lost 3 bases, V lost 3 bases, and 3 bases had no gene match. The CDR3 runs 15 residues. Germline values: CDR1 LGHNA, CDR2 YNFKEQ. The sequence was collected from a female donor with breast cancer. Some clones in this sample may be carry-over from other donors' samples. The sequenced sample was axillary lymph node tissue. The V gene is TRBV4-2, the J gene TRBJ2-1; 9 nucleotides match TRBD2. The CDR3 region has the DNA TGTGCCAGCAGCCAGTCTAGCGGGAACTACAATGAGCAGTTCTTC. It specifies CASSQSSGNYNEQFF.